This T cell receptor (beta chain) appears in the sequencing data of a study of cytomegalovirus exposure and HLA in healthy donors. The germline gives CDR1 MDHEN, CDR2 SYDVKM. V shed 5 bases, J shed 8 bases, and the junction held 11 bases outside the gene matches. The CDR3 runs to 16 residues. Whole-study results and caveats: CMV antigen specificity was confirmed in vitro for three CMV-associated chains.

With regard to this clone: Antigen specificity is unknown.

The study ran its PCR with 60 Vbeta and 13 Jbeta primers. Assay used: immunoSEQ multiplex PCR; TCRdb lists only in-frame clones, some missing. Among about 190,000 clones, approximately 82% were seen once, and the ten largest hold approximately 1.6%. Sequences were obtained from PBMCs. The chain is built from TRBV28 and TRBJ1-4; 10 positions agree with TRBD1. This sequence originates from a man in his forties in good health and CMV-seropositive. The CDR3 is CASSGIDRGPWEKLFF. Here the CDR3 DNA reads TGTGCCAGCAGTGGGATAGACAGGGGGCCGTGGGAAAAACTGTTTTTT.